This TCR beta chain is from a study of CD8 T cells in ankylosing spondylitis. TCRdb re-called the 5' RACE reads with MiXCR, one entry per CDR3 protein. The sample shows about 390,000 distinct CDR3 sequences, about a fifth of them seen only once. As to this clonotype: The antigen is not known.

Notes on the study in general: Ankylosing spondylitis blood seemed to carry a telltale TCR beta motif made of eight or nine highly homologous variants. The study looked at matched synovial fluid samples from ankylosing spondylitis patients. Disease-linked clones were reported to be significantly enriched there.

The CDR3 covers 14 residues. Germline CDR1 reads SEHNR; CDR2 reads FQNEAQ (reference sequence). The trim removed 5 bases at V and 4 bases at J, leaving 5 bases unmatched. The sequencing input was blood, either unsorted or a sorted T cell fraction (not recorded which). The chain couples TRBV7-9 to TRBJ1-2; 9 bases match TRBD1. This TCR came from a male donor with ankylosing spondylitis. This CDR3 reads CASSQDRGVYGYTF. The CDR3 DNA follows: TGTGCCAGCAGCCAGGACAGGGGAGTCTATGGCTACACCTTC.